One sample yielded the 16 T cell receptor beta chains listed below, sequenced in a study of tissue T cells after allogeneic stem cell transplantation. Sequencing was performed with immunoSEQ multiplex PCR; in TCRdb, only in-frame clones are kept and a portion is missing. The sample consists of 28,000 or so clones, about 90% of them appearing once. The sequenced sample was blood, obtained before transplantation. The receptors derive from a male donor aged 60 or over who later had graft-versus-host disease after an allogeneic stem cell transplant.

This chain connects TRBV5-4 to TRBJ1-2; 7 nucleotides align to TRBD1. Germline CDR1 reads SGHNT; CDR2 reads YYREEE (reference sequence). This CDR3 spans 13 amino acids. After removal of 3 bases from V and 8 bases from J, the junction contained 7 bases not matched to a gene. CDR3 protein: CASSSDRVNGYTF. For the CDR3, the DNA is TGTGCCAGCAGCTCTGACAGGGTTAACGGCTACACCTTC.

The table lists this clone with a count of one. Written as DNA, the CDR3 is TGTGCCAGCCATCCGGGACAGGGAGTCACTGAAGCTTTCTTT. Translation gives CASHPGQGVTEAFF. The genes are TRBV2 and TRBJ1-1, with TRBD1 matching 9 bases. J was trimmed by 4 bases and V by 8 bases; bases with no gene match: 8. The germline V gene encodes CDR1 SNHLY and CDR2 FYNNEI. This CDR3 contains 14 residues.

The V gene is TRBV6-6, the J gene TRBJ2-7; possibly TRBD2 for D (6 bases). The CDR3 runs 14 residues. Germline V gene lookup returns CDR1 MNHNY and CDR2 SVGAGI (reference sequence). Trimming shortened V by 2 bases and J by 1 base, and 9 bases separated the two germline ends. DNA of the CDR3: TGTGCCAGCAGTTACATTAGCGGATCCTACGAGCAGTACTTC. It codes for CASSYISGSYEQYF.

This clone was detected once. The rearrangement uses TRBV5-1 and TRBJ1-5; D is uncertain. Germline V gene sequence: CDR1 SGHRS, CDR2 YFSETQ. This CDR3 spans 14 amino acids. V lost 0 bases to trimming and J lost 9 bases, with 13 bases between them. This CDR3 is CASSLVKQCWPQHF. DNA for the CDR3: TGCGCCAGCAGCTTGGTTAAACAGTGCTGGCCCCAGCATTTT.

The chain employs TRBV5-4 and TRBJ2-7; D is possibly TRBD2 (5 bases). V was clipped by 4 bases and J by 1 base, with 9 bases between them. CDR1 and CDR2 (germline): SGHNT, YYREEE (reference sequence). The CDR3 runs to 13 residues. CDR3 coding DNA: TGTGCCAGCAGCATTCGAGGGTCCTACGAGCAGTACTTC. It translates to CASSIRGSYEQYF.

The V call is TRBV12-5, the J call TRBJ1-1; D gene uncertain. The ends were cut back, 4 bases at V and 1 base at J, with 7 bases in the middle. CDR3 length equals 13 residues. Germline V gives CDR1 LGHNT, CDR2 FRNRAP. This CDR3 reads CASGSRQNTEAFF. The CDR3 region has the DNA TGTGCTAGTGGTTCCAGACAGAACACTGAAGCTTTCTTT.

The chain links TRBV18 to TRBJ2-7, with 10 bases identical to TRBD1. In germline, CDR1 is KGHSH, CDR2 LQKENI. This CDR3 is built from 16 residues. Unmatched junction bases numbered 14, after V lost 5 bases and J lost 7 bases. CDR3 loop: CASSSRYGTGVREQYF. CDR3 nucleotide sequence: TGTGCCAGCTCATCGAGGTACGGGACAGGGGTGAGGGAGCAGTACTTC.

The chain has TRBV19 and TRBJ1-1; D unresolved. Germline lookup yields CDR1 LNHDA and CDR2 SQIVND (reference sequence). Trimming stripped 2 bases from V and 0 bases from J, with 4 bases between. The CDR3 spans 13 residues. The DNA of the CDR3 is TGTGCCAGTAGTATACAGTTGAACACTGAAGCTTTCTTT. This codes for CASSIQLNTEAFF.

This chain uses TRBV5-1 with TRBJ2-3, with unresolved D. Looked up from germline, CDR1 is SGHRS and CDR2 is YFSETQ. The CDR3 is 15 residues long. Trimming shortened V by 0 bases and J by 2 bases, and 10 bases separated the two germline ends. CDR3 protein: CASSLAGRDTDTQYF. The CDR3 region has the DNA TGCGCCAGCAGCTTGGCCGGCAGAGACACAGATACGCAGTATTTT.

In DNA, the CDR3 is TGTGCCAGCAGCGTAGGAGGCAGGGCCACTAATGAAAAACTGTTTTTT. It encodes CASSVGGRATNEKLFF. This chain links TRBV9 with TRBJ1-4; tentative D call: TRBD1 (5 bases). The CDR3 consists of 16 residues. V shed 0 bases and J shed 2 bases, with 11 bases lying between them. CDR1 is SGDLS and CDR2 is YYNGEE in the germline V gene.

The chain employs TRBV20-1 and TRBJ2-3, with TRBD2 matching over 9 bases. After removal of 3 bases from V and 0 bases from J, the junction contained 7 bases not matched to a gene. The germline V gene encodes CDR1 DFQATT and CDR2 SNEGSKA (reference sequence). The CDR3 extends over 16 amino acids. CDR3: CSASPPAGGSTDTQYF. For the CDR3, the DNA is TGCAGTGCTAGTCCCCCAGCGGGGGGCAGCACAGATACGCAGTATTTT.

Regarding this clone: Other DNA sequences in the sample encode the same CDR3. V usage is TRBV2 and J usage is TRBJ2-2; D gene ambiguous. Germline CDR1 reads SNHLY; CDR2 reads FYNNEI. V lost 4 bases and J lost 1, with 4 bases in between. This CDR3 is 13 amino acids long. The CDR3: CASSVGNTGELFF. The CDR3 bases are TGTGCCAGCAGTGTTGGGAACACCGGGGAGCTGTTTTTT.

V usage is TRBV23-1 and J usage is TRBJ2-1; 8 bases fit TRBD1. TRBV23-1 is labeled an ORF, and its function is uncertain. Unmatched junction bases numbered 12, after V lost 2 bases and J lost 9 bases. The CDR3 loop spans 16 amino acids. The CDR3 region is CASSQNGRGLNIEQFF. For the CDR3, the DNA is TGCGCCAGCAGTCAAAATGGCAGGGGGCTGAACATTGAGCAGTTCTTC.

V is TRBV4-1 and J is TRBJ1-2; a weak D match, TRBD1 (6 bases). V lost 2 bases and J 5 bases, leaving 12 bases between the germline ends. Germline CDR1 is MGHRA and CDR2 is YSYEKL. CDR3 length: 14 residues. DNA for the CDR3: TGCGCCAGCAGCCAACCCTACAGGGAGTATGGCTACACCTTC. As protein: CASSQPYREYGYTF.

The J gene is TRBJ2-7, the V gene TRBV7-8, with D unclear. The CDR3 covers 14 residues. The germline V and J ends were trimmed by 5 bases and 1 base, with 12 bases remaining between them. Germline V gene lookup returns CDR1 SGHVS and CDR2 FQNEAQ. For the CDR3, the DNA is TGTGCCAGCAGCCAGGCCGGGCCGTCCTACGAGCAGTACTTC. It codes for CASSQAGPSYEQYF.

The CDR3 region is CAISRGQGGSEKLFF. In DNA form, the CDR3 reads TGTGCCATCAGTCGTGGACAGGGAGGTTCAGAAAAACTGTTTTTT. The V and J genes are TRBV10-3 and TRBJ1-4; 8 nucleotides line up with TRBD1. Germline CDR1 and CDR2: ENHRY and SYGVKD. This CDR3 comprises 15 residues. V lost 5 bases and J lost 8; bases outside the gene matches: 10.